Below, 6 T cell receptor beta chains from the same sample are listed, as sequenced in a study of cytomegalovirus exposure and HLA in healthy donors. Both 60 Vbeta primers and 13 Jbeta primers went into the PCR. The data were produced by immunoSEQ multiplex PCR, yet TCRdb's version contains in-frame clones alone and is incomplete. Among about 93,000 clones listed, about three quarters were seen once. The source material was PBMCs. The receptors derive from a boy between 10 and 17 years old in good health and CMV-seronegative.

This chain connects TRBV9 to TRBJ1-6; 8 nucleotides match TRBD1. This CDR3 comprises 17 residues. V lost 4 bases to trimming and J lost 8 bases; unmatched junction nucleotides: 14. CDR1 and CDR2 (germline): SGDLS, YYNGEE. CDR3 DNA: TGTGCCAGCAGCCCAGCCCCAGGGACAGGTCTGGATTCACCCCTCCACTTT. It encodes CASSPAPGTGLDSPLHF. Combining the CDR3 with reference TRBV9 and TRBJ1-6 gives the whole variable domain DSGVTQTPKHLITATGQRVTLRCSPRSGDLSVYWYQQSLDQGLQFLIQYYNGEERAKGNILERFSAQQFPDLHSELNLSSLELGDSALYFCASSPAPGTGLDSPLHFGNGTRLTVT.

V gene TRBV25-1 combines with J gene TRBJ2-7, with a weak D call TRBD1 (5 bases). The germline gives CDR1 MGHDK, CDR2 SYGVNS. V was pared by 2 bases and J by 3 bases, with 11 bases between. CDR3 length: 14 residues. The CDR3 DNA sequence: TGTGCCAGCAGTGAAGGAGTAGGGGTCTACGAGCAGTACTTC. Amino acids: CASSEGVGVYEQYF.

The V call is TRBV27, the J call TRBJ1-1; D gene ambiguous. The V end was cut by 3 bases, the J end by 1 base, with 6 bases between. Looked up from germline, CDR1 is MNHEY and CDR2 is SMNVEV (reference sequence). The CDR3 extends over 13 amino acids. CDR3 loop: CASSFSSNTEAFF. The CDR3 nucleotides read TGTGCCAGCAGTTTTTCATCGAACACTGAAGCTTTCTTT.

For the CDR3, the DNA is TGTGCCAGTAGTATGCGGGACAGGGTTGTTGAACAGCCCCAGCATTTT. Its protein is CASSMRDRVVEQPQHF. The V and J genes are TRBV19 and TRBJ1-5; TRBD1 aligns across 9 bases. Germline V gene lookup returns CDR1 LNHDA and CDR2 SQIVND (reference sequence). The CDR3 is 16 amino acids. J gave up 7 bases and V 3 bases, and 10 bases lay outside the gene matches.

The chain joins TRBV28 to TRBJ1-3; 7 bases match TRBD1. Trimming at V came to 5 bases and at J to 4 bases, leaving 8 bases not matched to a gene. Germline V gene data show CDR1 as MDHEN and CDR2 as SYDVKM. CDR3 length: 15 amino acids. In nucleotides, the CDR3 is TGTGCCAGCAGTCCTGACAGGGAAGGCGGAAACACCATATATTTT. Its translation is CASSPDREGGNTIYF.

This clone has just a few counts. The chain couples TRBV5-1 to TRBJ2-1; D is uncertain. V dropped 0 bases and J dropped 0 bases, with 13 bases sitting between them. The germline CDR1 and CDR2 sequences are SGHRS and YFSETQ. CDR3 length: 17 amino acids. CDR3 bases: TGCGCCAGCAGCTTGGCCGTCACTACGCACTCCTACAATGAGCAGTTCTTC. Its protein product is CASSLAVTTHSYNEQFF.